A selection of T cell receptor beta chains follows, all from one sample in a study of blood T cell repertoires in COVID-19. Method: immunoSEQ multiplex PCR; TCRdb's copy keeps in-frame clones and lacks some. The sample shows approximately 110,000 clones, 81% of them seen only once. The sample taken for sequencing was peripheral blood. Receptor source: a woman aged 65 to 85 with acute or convalescent COVID-19. Each CDR3 is given with its conserved first and last residue. Each record gives: D gene, V gene, CDR3 length, clone size, J gene, CDR3 DNA, CDR3 protein. A D gene is named only where the DNA matches it firmly. A clone size is listed for some rows: how often the clone was seen (once, few, many), or a class if it is expanded.

TRBD2	TRBV4-3	17	.	TRBJ2-5	TGCGCCAGCAGCCAAAGGAATAGCGGGACGGGAGGGGAGACCCAGTACTTC	CASSQRNSGTGGETQYF
TRBD2	TRBV5-6	13	.	TRBJ2-7	TGTGCCAGCAGCCCGGGGGGCTCCTACGAGCAGTACTTC	CASSPGGSYEQYF
TRBD1	TRBV2	14	.	TRBJ2-5	TGTGCCAGCAGCCGACAGGGGATCCAAGAGACCCAGTACTTC	CASSRQGIQETQYF
TRBD1	TRBV5-1	15	.	TRBJ1-2	TGCGCCAGCAGCACACCCGGGACAGGGAGGGGAGGCTACACCTTC	CASSTPGTGRGGYTF
TRBD1	TRBV7-6	17	many	TRBJ2-2	TGTGCCAGCAGCTCCCAGACCGGGACAGGGGGCTCCGGGGAGCTGTTTTTT	CASSSQTGTGGSGELFF
TRBD1	TRBV9	16	.	TRBJ1-2	TGTGCCAGCAGCGTAGTACCCGGGGCAGGGGGCTATGGCTACACCTTC	CASSVVPGAGGYGYTF
.	TRBV30	12	.	TRBJ2-4	TGTGCCTGGAGTGTACTCGGAAACATTCAGTACTTC	CAWSVLGNIQYF
TRBD1	TRBV6-2/TRBV6-3	19	.	TRBJ2-7	TGTGCCAGCAGTTACACGGTAGCCGCCCAGGACAGGGGGATTCACGAGCAGTACTTC	CASSYTVAAQDRGIHEQYF
.	TRBV7-2	15	.	TRBJ1-6	TGTGCCAGCAGCTTAGGACAGCTGGATAATTCACCCCTCCACTTT	CASSLGQLDNSPLHF
TRBD1	TRBV19	14	.	TRBJ1-1	TGTGCCAGTAGTCCCTCGACAGGGTTCGCTGAAGCTTTCTTT	CASSPSTGFAEAFF
.	TRBV14	16	.	TRBJ2-7	TGTGCCAGCAGCCAAGGTACCGGGACTGCCTCCTACGAGCAGTACTTC	CASSQGTGTASYEQYF
TRBD2	TRBV5-1	14	.	TRBJ2-3	TGCGCCAGCAGCTCTAGCGGGGGCACAGATACGCAGTATTTT	CASSSSGGTDTQYF
TRBD1	TRBV19	14	few	TRBJ2-7	TGTGCCAGTAGTGCCCGGGACAGCACCTACGAGCAGTACTTC	CASSARDSTYEQYF
.	TRBV29-1	14	.	TRBJ2-2	TGCAGCGTTGAACAACAGGCGGACACCGGGGAGCTGTTTTTT	CSVEQQADTGELFF
.	TRBV28	13	.	TRBJ1-6	TGTGCCATCAAGTTTCAGGGGAATTCACCCCTCCACTTT	CAIKFQGNSPLHF
.	TRBV5-6	14	once	TRBJ2-5	TGTGCCAGCAGTTTTGGGGGGGCGCGGGAGACCCAGTACTTC	CASSFGGARETQYF
.	TRBV14	13	.	TRBJ1-5	TGTGCCAGCAGCCTAACTCGCAATCAGCCCCAGCATTTT	CASSLTRNQPQHF
.	TRBV19	15	.	TRBJ1-1	TGTGCCAGTAGTACCCACAGGGATGGGGACACTGAAGCTTTCTTT	CASSTHRDGDTEAFF
TRBD1	TRBV6-5	16	.	TRBJ1-2	TGTGCCAGCAGTTACTCGAAGACAGGGCGCTACTATGGCTACACCTTC	CASSYSKTGRYYGYTF
TRBD2	TRBV28	18	.	TRBJ2-5	TGTGCCAGCAGCCCCAGACTAGCGGGAGGGCCGGGAGAAGAGACCCAGTACTTC	CASSPRLAGGPGEETQYF
TRBD1	TRBV30	19	.	TRBJ1-1	TGTGCCTCTGGGTTCCCTATACAGGGGGGGACTTTCCGGGGAACTGAAGCTTTCTTT	CASGFPIQGGTFRGTEAFF
TRBD1	TRBV6-5	14	.	TRBJ2-6	TGTGCCAGCAGTCGCTCAGGGGGCTTCAACGTCCTGACTTTC	CASSRSGGFNVLTF
.	TRBV7-8	15	.	TRBJ2-1	TGTGCCAGCATCCACCCGAGCTCTCCGGACAATGAGCAGTTCTTC	CASIHPSSPDNEQFF
.	TRBV6-5	13	.	TRBJ2-5	TGTGCCAGCAGTAGGGGGAACCAAGAGACCCAGTACTTC	CASSRGNQETQYF
TRBD1	TRBV4-1	13	few	TRBJ1-1	TGCGCCAGCAGCCCCGGGACAGGGGTTGAAGCTTTCTTT	CASSPGTGVEAFF